This TCR beta chain was identified during a study of cytomegalovirus exposure and HLA in healthy donors listed by TCRdb under 2017. With respect to the entire study: An earlier analysis of roughly 630 of the donors reported approximately 300 Gb of sequence data and some 120 million unique TCR beta sequences from approximately 180 million T cells. An early release covering 500 to 750 HLA-typed donors comprised roughly 300 gigabases of sequencing data and about 90 million unique TCR sequences. Of the 300 to 500 genotyped donors, 65% to 90% were placed in the genetic ancestry cluster associated with self-reported Caucasian donors. The study aimed to test whether cataloging public T cell receptors could reveal signatures of past pathogen exposure. Using immunosequencing, the study profiled T cell repertoires from roughly 650 subjects and related those repertoires to cytomegalovirus serostatus. Along with the roughly 610-subject first cohort, a separate validation cohort of about 110 different subjects was used. High-throughput TCR immunosequencing, statistical association of individual TCRs with disease status, and machine learning were combined to predict cytomegalovirus infection status. To study patterns of TCR occurrence, a later analysis re-analyzed previously published TCR beta repertoires from around 670 donors and added high-resolution HLA genotyping. Rather than drawing on any new phenotypic data, the later analysis identified candidate immune exposures from TCR beta sequences and the way those sequences occurred across donors. In an earlier analysis of 587 of the donors, high-throughput TCR beta sequencing was used to judge whether each TCR beta V gene segment behaved as functional or pseudogenic. Donor age, sex, ethnicity and CMV serostatus were compiled alongside the repertoire data. A later genetic analysis took genome-wide SNP genotypes for about 65% of the 666 donors and used that subset as a discovery cohort. All discovery cohort repertoires had been generated on a single sequencing platform. Class I and class II HLA loci were covered by the typing at four-digit resolution. Typing coverage varied by locus: roughly 629-640 donors for A, B, C, DRB1 and DQB1; approximately 500 for DQA1; 600 to 610 for DPA1; approximately 450 for DPB1. Because of strong linkage in the cohort, roughly five DR-DQ haplotypes were treated as single units for association and clustering. Across some 400 genotyped donors of the cohort, an average of about 240,000 unique TCR beta nucleotide sequences per donor were sequenced, and roughly 20% of those sequences were non-productive.

The cohort was made up of roughly 670 healthy bone marrow donors. At the time of sampling, every cohort member was nominally healthy, though immune exposures that went unrecorded were likely present. The donor tested CMV seronegative and was one of the 352 seronegative cohort members. Each donor provided a peripheral blood sample, and peripheral blood mononuclear cells were used for TCR beta sequencing. The Qiagen DNeasy Blood Extraction Kit was used to extract genomic DNA from the blood cell samples. The study at large found these results: Linkage disequilibrium might explain the correlated functional status among segregating V segments, but an unknown experimental factor could not be ruled out. When HLA alleles, especially DR and DQ, strongly co-occurred, TCR associations were difficult to assign to individual alleles. Three of the identified cytomegalovirus-associated TCR beta chains were confirmed in vitro to be specific for cytomegalovirus antigens. The classifier was reported to diagnose cytomegalovirus status with high specificity and sensitivity in both the original and validation cohorts. At a false discovery rate of 0.05, a later analysis linked under 20,000 TCR beta sequences to specific HLA alleles. According to a later genetic analysis, donors in an Asian-associated ancestry cluster had fewer N-insertions in productive TCRs than the roughly 670-donor mean. The authors suggested that the approach could potentially be extended to other disease states and immunological phenotypes. The sequencing pipeline was judged likely to have produced a cluster of highly shared sequence variants as a technical artifact. A further reported finding was that TCR beta sequences accurately predicted the HLA-A and HLA-B alleles for most subjects in the first cohort. HLA typing was unavailable for some donors at each locus, so association tests used only the typed subset. In an earlier analysis of 587 of the donors, most TCR beta V segments appeared in productive rearrangements about 87% or about 30% of the time, broadly matching IMGT annotations. Immune exposure information for the cohort was limited to CMV serostatus. An association between a missense DCLRE1C variant and V-gene and J-gene trimming of TCR beta chains was found in a later genetic analysis and replicated in an independent cohort. Some IMGT-functional V segments, including TRBV6-2 and TRBV6-3, could not be told apart with the 87-base-pair reads, so those segments were excluded. Across donors, most TCR sequences were observed very rarely, whereas some public TCRs were present in many individuals. In a later analysis, most CMV-associated TCR beta chains were found to appear HLA-restricted, with HLA associations seemingly driven largely by CMV exposure. Sequencing depth was assumed to be roughly uniform across donors in the presence/absence analyses, though that assumption may not hold. A later analysis reported that several top co-occurrence clusters appeared linked to parvovirus B19, influenza, CMV and Epstein-Barr virus. This cohort had only TCR beta chains sequenced, and the lack of alpha or paired-chain data limited which features could be detected. The earlier analysis of 450 to 700 of the donors excluded 15 to 20 rarely observed V segments, including chromosome 9 orphons, because counts were too low. The study gave a list of 150 to 200 TCR beta chains associated with cytomegalovirus. In a later analysis, HLA-associated TCR beta chains were found to be more clonally expanded and to have lower generation probabilities than equally common non-associated chains. A later analysis found that TCR association rates varied across HLA loci, with DRB1 alleles showing the most associated TCRs and HLA-C alleles the fewest.

The junction carries 17 bases between V and J, which are trimmed by 6 bases and 6 bases respectively. From a lookup of the germline V gene (reference sequence), CDR1 and CDR2 are MNHEY and SMNVEV. The CDR3 has 14 amino acids, counting the end cysteine and phenylalanine. CDR3 DNA only is kept here, 42 bases in frame from base 1. Worth noting for this clone: The antigen it binds to is not known. No base-level quality is on record; no much larger clone is a single base apart.

Libraries came from the immunoSEQ multiplex PCR assay. For the multiplex PCR, a mixture combining 60 forward primers for TCR Vbeta segments and 13 reverse primers for TCR Jbeta segments was used. The CDR3 region of rearranged TCR beta genes was amplified from genomic DNA by a multiplex PCR assay. On the Illumina HiSeq System, the amplified TCR beta libraries were sequenced as 87-base-pair reads. In the paper's pipeline: A later analysis tallied some 79 million unique TCR beta chains across the 610 or so repertoires, and about 12 million of those chains were shared by two or more donors. To remove PCR and sequencing errors, raw reads were error-corrected and collapsed into unique sequences using a nearest-neighbor algorithm that merged closely related sequences. CDR3 sequences were aligned to IMGT reference sequences to assign V, D and J gene segments. For a sequence to be retained, a match of at least six nucleotides to both a V gene segment and a J gene segment was required. Rearrangements were called productive when the CDR3 lacked stop codons and stayed in frame with V and J; all others were non-productive. CDR3 was defined according to IMGT convention as the region running from the second conserved V-encoded cysteine to the conserved J-encoded phenylalanine. Sequences without an unambiguous match to a single V gene segment were excluded from the earlier analysis of approximately 600 of the donors. In an earlier analysis of several hundred of the donors, V segments were called functional above 56.7% productive rearrangements and were called segregating when the between-donor standard deviation exceeded 5%. A statistical classification framework was developed to diagnose cytomegalovirus status using the catalog of TCR beta chain sequences. A later analysis assigned V and J genes by comparing TCR nucleotide sequences with IMGT/GENE-DB human TR gene sequences. In a later analysis, CDR3 sequences and most-parsimonious VDJ recombination scenarios were assigned using the TCRdist pipeline. In a later analysis, each TCR beta chain was defined by its CDR3 amino acid sequence together with its V-gene family, and reads without a unique V-gene family were excluded. As a way to deal with suspected cross-contamination and a sequencing artifact, a later analysis dropped 450 to 700 nucleotide sequences that were highly shared and had low generation probability. For each public chain, a later analysis derived a clonal expansion index from normalized ranks of inferred template counts within each repertoire. A later analysis computed generation probabilities with a VDJ recombination model fitted to out-of-frame rearrangements, and checked the results against IGoR. In a later analysis, hypergeometric tests were used to score TCR-TCR, TCR-HLA and TCR-CMV co-occurrence, with a repertoire-size bias correction applied to TCR pairs. A later analysis estimated false discovery rates by permuting HLA or CMV assignments 20 times. In a later analysis, co-occurring TCRs were grouped using DBSCAN, with TCRdist sequence similarity added in when clustering inside HLA-allele-positive subsets. Co-occurrence clustering excluded repertoires with fewer than 30,000 or more than 120,000 public chains, plus five with anomalous nucleotide sharing. This immuneACCESS table, as held by TCRdb, lists in-frame sequences with V and J called but not all clones. Of the missing ones, under half trace to an unresolved V gene in checked studies; the others have no known cause. The V and J calls and clone size come from that table; D and trimming were worked out from the DNA. The sample table shows about 160,000 clones, and roughly 77% are seen once. 1.5% to 2% of the sample goes to the ten largest clones.

The chain was built from TRBV27 and TRBJ1-1, with the D gene uncertain. The sample was PBMCs. The receptor was derived from a woman younger than 30 in good health and CMV-seronegative. The CDR3 reads CASRPTRLKAEAFF. The sequenced DNA is TGTGCCAGCAGGCCCACGAGGCTGAAGGCTGAAGCTTTCTTT.